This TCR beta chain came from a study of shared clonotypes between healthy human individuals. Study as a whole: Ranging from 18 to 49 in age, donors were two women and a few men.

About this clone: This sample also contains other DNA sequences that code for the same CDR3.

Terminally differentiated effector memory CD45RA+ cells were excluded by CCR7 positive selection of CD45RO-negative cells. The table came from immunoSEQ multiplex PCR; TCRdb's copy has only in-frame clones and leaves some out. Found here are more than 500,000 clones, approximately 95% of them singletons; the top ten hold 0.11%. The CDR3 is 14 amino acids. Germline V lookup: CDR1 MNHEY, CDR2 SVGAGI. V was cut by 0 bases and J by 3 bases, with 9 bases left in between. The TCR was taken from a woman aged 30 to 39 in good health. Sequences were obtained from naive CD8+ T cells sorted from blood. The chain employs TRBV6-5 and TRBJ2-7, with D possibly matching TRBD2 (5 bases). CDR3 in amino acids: CASSYSGAHYEQYF. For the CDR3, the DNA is TGTGCCAGCAGTTACTCGGGAGCGCACTACGAGCAGTACTTC.